This TCR beta chain was identified during a study of blood T cell repertoires in COVID-19. Study as a whole: COVID-19 samples from acute and convalescent phases originated in the United States, Italy and Spain. PBMCs, B-cell-depleted T cells, or T cells provided the cDNA or gDNA that made up the material.

V dropped 7 bases and J dropped 0 bases, with 10 bases sitting between them. Germline V gene sequence: CDR1 SGHTA, CDR2 FQGNSA. The CDR3 totals 14 residues. Participants, 18 to 89 years old, spanned about two dozen US areas. Cohorts were based on clinical histories the participants reported. Profiled with immunoSEQ multiplex PCR; TCRdb holds only in-frame clones, not every one. The sample has over 250,000 clones; 88% are singletons. The sequence was obtained from a woman aged 50 to 60 who had recovered from COVID-19. This chain uses TRBV7-2 with TRBJ1-3; D is undetermined. The sequenced sample consisted of PBMCs or T cells enriched from blood (not recorded which). The CDR3, as DNA: TGTGCCAGCACCCTAGGTCCCTCTGGAAACACCATATATTTT. It specifies CASTLGPSGNTIYF.